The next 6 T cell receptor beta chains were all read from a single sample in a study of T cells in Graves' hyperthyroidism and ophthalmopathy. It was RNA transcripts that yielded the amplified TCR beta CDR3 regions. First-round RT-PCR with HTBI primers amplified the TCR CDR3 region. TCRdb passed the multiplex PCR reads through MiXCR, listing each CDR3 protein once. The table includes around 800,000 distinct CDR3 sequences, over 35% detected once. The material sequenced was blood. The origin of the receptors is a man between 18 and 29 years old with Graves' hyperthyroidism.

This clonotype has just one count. CDR3 DNA: TGTGCCAGCAGCTTAGGGTCCCTGGGGCAACCACCCCTCCACTTT. Protein sequence: CASSLGSLGQPPLHF. V usage is TRBV7-6 and J usage is TRBJ1-6, with D possibly TRBD1 on 5 matching bases. Germline V gives CDR1 SGHVS, CDR2 FNYEAQ. V was clipped by 1 base and J by 11 bases, with 15 bases between them. This CDR3 is built from 15 residues.

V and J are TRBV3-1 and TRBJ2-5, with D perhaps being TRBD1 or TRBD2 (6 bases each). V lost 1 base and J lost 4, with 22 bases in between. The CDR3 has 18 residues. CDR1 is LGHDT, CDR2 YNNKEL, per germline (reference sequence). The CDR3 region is CASSQVRGGNSFGETQYF. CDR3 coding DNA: TGTGCCAGCAGCCAAGTAAGAGGGGGGAATAGTTTCGGAGAGACCCAGTACTTC.

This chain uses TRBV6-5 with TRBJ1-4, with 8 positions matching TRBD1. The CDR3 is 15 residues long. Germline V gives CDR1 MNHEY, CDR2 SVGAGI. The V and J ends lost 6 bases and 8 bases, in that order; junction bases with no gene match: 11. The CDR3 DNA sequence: TGTGCCAGCAGCACTGGACAGGGAGGGCGGGAAAAACTGTTTTTT. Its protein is CASSTGQGGREKLFF.

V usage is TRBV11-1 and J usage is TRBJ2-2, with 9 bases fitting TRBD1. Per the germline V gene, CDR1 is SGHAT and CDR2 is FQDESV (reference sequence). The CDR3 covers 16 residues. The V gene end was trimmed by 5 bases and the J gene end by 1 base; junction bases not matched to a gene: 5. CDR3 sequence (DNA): TGTGCCAGCAGCCCCTCGGGACAGGGGAACACCGGGGAGCTGTTTTTT. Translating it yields CASSPSGQGNTGELFF.

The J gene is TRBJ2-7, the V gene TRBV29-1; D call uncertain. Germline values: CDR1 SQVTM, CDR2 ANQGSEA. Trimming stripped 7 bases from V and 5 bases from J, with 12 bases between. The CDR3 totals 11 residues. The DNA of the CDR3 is TGCAGCGCTTGGGCCCCAAACGAGCAGTACTTC. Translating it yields CSAWAPNEQYF.

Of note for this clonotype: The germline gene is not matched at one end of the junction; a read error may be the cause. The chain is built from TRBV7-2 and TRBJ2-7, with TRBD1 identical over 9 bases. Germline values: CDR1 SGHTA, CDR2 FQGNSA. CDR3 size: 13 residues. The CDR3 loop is CASSQEGQGEQYF. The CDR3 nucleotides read TGCGCCAGCAGCCAGGAGGGACAGGGAGAGCAGTACTTC.